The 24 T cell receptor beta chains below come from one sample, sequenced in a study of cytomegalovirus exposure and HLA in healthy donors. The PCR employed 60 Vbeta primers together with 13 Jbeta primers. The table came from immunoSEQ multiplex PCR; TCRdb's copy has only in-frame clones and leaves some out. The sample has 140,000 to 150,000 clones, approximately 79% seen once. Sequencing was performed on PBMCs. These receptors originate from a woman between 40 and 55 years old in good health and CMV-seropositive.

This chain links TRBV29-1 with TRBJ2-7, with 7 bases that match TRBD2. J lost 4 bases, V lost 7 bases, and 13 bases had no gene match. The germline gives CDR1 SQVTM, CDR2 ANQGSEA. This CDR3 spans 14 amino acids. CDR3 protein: CSARREASGYEQYF. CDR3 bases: TGCAGCGCCCGACGAGAGGCTAGCGGATACGAGCAGTACTTC.

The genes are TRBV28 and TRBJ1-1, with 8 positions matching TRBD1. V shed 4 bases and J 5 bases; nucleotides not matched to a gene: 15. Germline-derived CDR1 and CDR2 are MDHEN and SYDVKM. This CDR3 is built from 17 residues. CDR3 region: CASSSLGQGGSRTEAFF. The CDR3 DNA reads TGTGCCAGCAGTTCCCTCGGACAGGGTGGGTCGAGGACTGAAGCTTTCTTT.

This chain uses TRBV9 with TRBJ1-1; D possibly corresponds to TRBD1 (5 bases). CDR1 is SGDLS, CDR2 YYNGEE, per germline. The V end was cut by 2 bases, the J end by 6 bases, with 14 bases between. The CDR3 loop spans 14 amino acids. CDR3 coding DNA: TGTGCCAGCAGCGTCACTCCGGGGGGGTCTGAAGCTTTCTTT. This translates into CASSVTPGGSEAFF.

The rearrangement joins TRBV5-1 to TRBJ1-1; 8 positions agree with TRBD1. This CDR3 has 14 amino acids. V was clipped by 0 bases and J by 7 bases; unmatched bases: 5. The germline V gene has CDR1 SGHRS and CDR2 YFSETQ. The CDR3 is CASSLGQGSDEAFF. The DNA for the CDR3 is TGCGCCAGCAGCTTGGGACAGGGGTCGGATGAAGCTTTCTTT.

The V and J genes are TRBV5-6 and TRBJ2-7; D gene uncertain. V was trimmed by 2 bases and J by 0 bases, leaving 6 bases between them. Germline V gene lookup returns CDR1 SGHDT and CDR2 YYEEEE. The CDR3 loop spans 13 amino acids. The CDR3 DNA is TGTGCCAGCAGCTTCTATAGCTCCTACGAGCAGTACTTC. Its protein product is CASSFYSSYEQYF.

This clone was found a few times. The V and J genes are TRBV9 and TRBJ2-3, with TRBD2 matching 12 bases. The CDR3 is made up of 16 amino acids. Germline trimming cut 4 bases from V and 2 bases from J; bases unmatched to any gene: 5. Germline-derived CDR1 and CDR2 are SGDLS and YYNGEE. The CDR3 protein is CASSLAGGTYTDTQYF. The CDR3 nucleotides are TGTGCCAGCAGCCTAGCGGGGGGGACATACACAGATACGCAGTATTTT.

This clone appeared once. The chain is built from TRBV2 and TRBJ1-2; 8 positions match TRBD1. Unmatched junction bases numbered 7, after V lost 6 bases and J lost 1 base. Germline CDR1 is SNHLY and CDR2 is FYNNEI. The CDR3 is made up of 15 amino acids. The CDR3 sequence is CASRPGTGGNYGYTF. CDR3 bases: TGTGCCAGCAGACCCGGGACAGGAGGTAACTATGGCTACACCTTC.

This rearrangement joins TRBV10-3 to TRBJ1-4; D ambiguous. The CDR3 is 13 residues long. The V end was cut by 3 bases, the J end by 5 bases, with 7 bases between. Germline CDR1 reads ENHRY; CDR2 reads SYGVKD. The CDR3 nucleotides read TGTGCCATCAGTGACCAGATGAATGAAAAACTGTTTTTT. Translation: CAISDQMNEKLFF.

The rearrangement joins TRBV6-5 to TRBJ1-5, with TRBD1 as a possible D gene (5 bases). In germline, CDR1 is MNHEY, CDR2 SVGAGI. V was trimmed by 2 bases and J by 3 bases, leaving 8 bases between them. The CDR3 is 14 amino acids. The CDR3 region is CASSYGGANQPQHF. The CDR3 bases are TGTGCCAGCAGTTACGGTGGGGCCAATCAGCCCCAGCATTTT.

CDR3 sequence reads: CASSFTGGDWETQYF. As DNA, the CDR3 is TGTGCCAGCAGCTTCACAGGGGGCGATTGGGAGACCCAGTACTTC. This rearrangement joins TRBV7-3 to TRBJ2-5, with TRBD1 matching 9 bases. The V gene's germline CDR1 is SGHTA and CDR2 FQGTGA. There are 15 residues in the CDR3. V dropped 3 bases and J dropped 5; count of bases not matched to a gene: 7. The full variable domain, in which reference TRBV7-3 and TRBJ2-5 provide the parts outside the CDR3, is GAGVSQTPSNKVTEKGKYVELRCDPISGHTALYWYRQSLGQGPEFLIYFQGTGAADDSGLPNDRFFAVRPEGSVSTLKIQRTERGDSAVYLCASSFTGGDWETQYFGPGTRLLVL.

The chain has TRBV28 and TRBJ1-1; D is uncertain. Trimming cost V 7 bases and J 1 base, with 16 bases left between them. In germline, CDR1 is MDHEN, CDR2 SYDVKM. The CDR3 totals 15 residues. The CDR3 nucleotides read TGTGCCAGCACTACTCCGGGGAAAGGGAACACTGAAGCTTTCTTT. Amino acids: CASTTPGKGNTEAFF.

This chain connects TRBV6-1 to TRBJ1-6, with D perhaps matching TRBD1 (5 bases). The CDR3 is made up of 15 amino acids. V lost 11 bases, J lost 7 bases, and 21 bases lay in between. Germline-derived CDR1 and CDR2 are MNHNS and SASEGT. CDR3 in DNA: TGTGCCTGCGGGGCAGCCGACGTCGTAAATTCACCCCTCCACTTT. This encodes CACGAADVVNSPLHF.

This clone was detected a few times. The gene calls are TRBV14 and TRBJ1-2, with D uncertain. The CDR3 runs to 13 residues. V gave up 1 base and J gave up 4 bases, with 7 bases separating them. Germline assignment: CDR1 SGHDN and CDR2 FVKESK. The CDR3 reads CASSQVASYGYTF. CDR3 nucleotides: TGTGCCAGCAGCCAAGTGGCCTCCTATGGCTACACCTTC.

CDR3 residues: CASSRPQGFNGYTF. In DNA form, the CDR3 reads TGTGCCAGCAGTCGACCCCAGGGCTTCAATGGCTACACCTTC. V and J are TRBV6-1 and TRBJ1-2, with a tentative D call TRBD1 (5 bases). Trimming took 5 bases from V and 6 from J, leaving 16 bases between them. The CDR3 spans 14 residues. Germline CDR1 reads MNHNS; CDR2 reads SASEGT.

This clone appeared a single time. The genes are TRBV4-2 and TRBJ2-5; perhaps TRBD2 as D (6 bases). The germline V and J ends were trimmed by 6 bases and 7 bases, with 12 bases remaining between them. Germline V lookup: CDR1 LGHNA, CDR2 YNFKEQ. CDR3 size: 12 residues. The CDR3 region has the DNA TGTGCCAGCAGTCGACTAGAGGGGACCCAGTACTTC. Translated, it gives CASSRLEGTQYF.

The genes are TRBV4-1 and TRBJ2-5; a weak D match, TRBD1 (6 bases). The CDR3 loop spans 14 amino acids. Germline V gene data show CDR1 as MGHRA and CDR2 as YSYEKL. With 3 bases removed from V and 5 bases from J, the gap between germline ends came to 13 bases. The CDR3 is CASSHTGSVETQYF. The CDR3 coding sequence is TGCGCCAGCAGCCATACAGGGAGCGTGGAGACCCAGTACTTC.

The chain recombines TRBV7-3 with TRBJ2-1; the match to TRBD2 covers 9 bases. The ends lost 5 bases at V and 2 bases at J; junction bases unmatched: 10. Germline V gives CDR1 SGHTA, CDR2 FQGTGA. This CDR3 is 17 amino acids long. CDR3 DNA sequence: TGTGCCAGCAGCACCCCGAGCCTAGCGGGGACCTACAATGAGCAGTTCTTC. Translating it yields CASSTPSLAGTYNEQFF.

The CDR3 is CASSINTLAKNIQYF. Here the CDR3 DNA reads TGTGCCAGCAGCATAAACACCTTAGCCAAAAACATTCAGTACTTC. This chain links TRBV5-4 with TRBJ2-4; D ambiguous. Germline V gene lookup returns CDR1 SGHNT and CDR2 YYREEE (reference sequence). CDR3 size: 15 residues. The V and J ends lost 4 bases and 0 bases respectively, with 11 bases between them.

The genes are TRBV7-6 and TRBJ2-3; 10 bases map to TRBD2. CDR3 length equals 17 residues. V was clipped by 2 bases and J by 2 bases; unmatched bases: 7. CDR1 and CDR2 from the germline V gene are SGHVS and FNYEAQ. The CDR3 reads CASSLLPAGGNTDTQYF. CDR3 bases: TGTGCCAGCAGCTTACTTCCAGCGGGGGGGAACACAGATACGCAGTATTTT.

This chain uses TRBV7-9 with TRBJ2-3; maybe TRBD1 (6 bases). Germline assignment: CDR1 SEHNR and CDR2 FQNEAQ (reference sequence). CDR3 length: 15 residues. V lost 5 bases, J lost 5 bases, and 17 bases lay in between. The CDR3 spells CASSRNRAVEDTQYF. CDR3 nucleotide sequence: TGTGCCAGCAGCCGCAACAGGGCCGTAGAAGATACGCAGTATTTT.

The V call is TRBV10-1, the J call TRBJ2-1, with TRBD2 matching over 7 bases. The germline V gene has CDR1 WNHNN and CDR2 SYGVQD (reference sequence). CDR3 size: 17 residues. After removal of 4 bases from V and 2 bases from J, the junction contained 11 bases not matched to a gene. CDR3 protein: CASSAGGSSRTYNEQFF. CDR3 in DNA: TGCGCCAGCAGTGCGGGGGGTAGCTCCAGGACCTACAATGAGCAGTTCTTC.

The CDR3 is CASSGGGTGRACGYTF. The CDR3 nucleotides read TGTGCCAGCAGTGGGGGGGGGACAGGCCGGGCGTGCGGCTACACCTTC. The V gene is TRBV25-1, the J gene TRBJ1-2; 8 nucleotides align to TRBD1. The germline gives CDR1 MGHDK, CDR2 SYGVNS. V shed 4 bases and J 8 bases; nucleotides not matched to a gene: 15. This CDR3 has 16 amino acids.

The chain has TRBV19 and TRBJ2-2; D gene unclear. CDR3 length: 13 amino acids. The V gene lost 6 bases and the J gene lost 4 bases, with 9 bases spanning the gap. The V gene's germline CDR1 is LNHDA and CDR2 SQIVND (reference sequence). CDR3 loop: CASRVYATGELFF. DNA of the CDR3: TGTGCCAGTAGGGTCTACGCCACCGGGGAGCTGTTTTTT.

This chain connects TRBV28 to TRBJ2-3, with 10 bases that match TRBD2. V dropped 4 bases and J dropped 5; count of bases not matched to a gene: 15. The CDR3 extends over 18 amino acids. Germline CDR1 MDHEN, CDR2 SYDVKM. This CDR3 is CASSSTSPSGGGKDTQYF. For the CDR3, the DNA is TGTGCCAGCAGTTCGACCTCACCTAGCGGGGGTGGAAAAGATACGCAGTATTTT.